The 30 T cell receptor beta chains in this list originate from one sample, sequenced in a study of response to subunit inactivated influenza vaccine. TCRdb reprocessed the RT-PCR reads via MiXCR and lists one record per CDR3 protein. Of about 480,000 distinct CDR3 sequences in the sample, 10% to 15% were seen once. Sequenced material: PBMCs from blood, taken 45 days after vaccination. The origin of the receptors is a man aged 50 or older who received an inactivated influenza vaccine.

This clonotype was seen many times. V and J are TRBV12-3 or TRBV12-4 and TRBJ2-1; 10 bases are shared with TRBD2. Unmatched junction bases numbered 6, after V lost 6 bases and J lost 4 bases. This CDR3 has 15 residues. CDR3 residues: CASRHSGGRYNEQFF. CDR3 coding DNA: TGTGCCAGCAGACATAGCGGGGGGCGGTACAATGAGCAGTTCTTC.

The chain links TRBV20-1 to TRBJ2-7; the match to TRBD2 covers 10 bases. The CDR3 spans 14 residues. Germline-derived CDR1 and CDR2 are DFQATT and SNEGSKA (reference sequence). Unmatched junction bases numbered 10, after V lost 5 bases and J lost 6 bases. The CDR3 sequence is CSASFLAGVAEQYF. As DNA, the CDR3 is TGCAGTGCTTCGTTCCTAGCGGGAGTTGCCGAGCAGTACTTC.

The chain employs TRBV4-3 and TRBJ2-3; 7 bases line up with TRBD2. The germline V gene encodes CDR1 LGHNA and CDR2 YSLEER. V shed 0 bases, J shed 5 bases, and the junction held 5 bases outside the gene matches. The length of the CDR3 is 15 residues. In nucleotides, the CDR3 is TGCGCCAGCAGCCAAGAGGCGGGAGTAGGAGATACGCAGTATTTT. Translation gives CASSQEAGVGDTQYF.

This clonotype was observed at least ten times. The rearrangement joins TRBV12-3 or TRBV12-4 to TRBJ2-3, with no clear D. This CDR3 region has 14 residues. V was cut by 1 base and J by 9 bases, with 14 bases left in between. As DNA, the CDR3 is TGTGCCAGCAGTTTAGGGGAAGCACGTAAGACGCAGTATTTT. Its translation: CASSLGEARKTQYF.

This clonotype was detected a few times. This chain connects TRBV5-1 to TRBJ1-1, with 7 nucleotides matching TRBD1. This CDR3 has 15 amino acids. Germline values: CDR1 SGHRS, CDR2 YFSETQ. The junction had 6 bases not matched to a gene; V was cut back by 4 bases and J by 0 bases. The CDR3 is CASSGAGTVNTEAFF. The CDR3 DNA reads TGCGCCAGCAGCGGAGCCGGGACAGTGAACACTGAAGCTTTCTTT.

This clonotype was recorded many times. The CDR3 spells CASRAVNTEAFF. The CDR3 DNA reads TGTGCCAGCAGGGCAGTGAACACTGAAGCTTTCTTT. The chain uses TRBV12-3 or TRBV12-4 and TRBJ1-1; the D is unclear. The ends were cut back, 6 bases at V and 0 bases at J, with 5 bases in the middle. The CDR3 spans 12 residues.

This clonotype showed up just a few times. A read error may produce the germline difference seen at one junction end. The rearrangement joins TRBV7-9 to TRBJ2-2; D may match TRBD1 or TRBD2 (5 bases each). CDR3 size: 17 residues. Germline CDR1 and CDR2: SEHNR and FQNEAQ (reference sequence). Here the CDR3 DNA reads TGTGCCAGCAGCCTAGCACAGACAGCCGAAAACACCGGGGAGCTGTTTTTT. Protein sequence: CASSLAQTAENTGELFF.

At least ten counts were recorded for this clonotype. This rearrangement joins TRBV7-9 to TRBJ2-1; no reliable D call. The CDR3 has 12 residues. CDR1 is SEHNR and CDR2 is FQNEAQ in the germline V gene (reference sequence). V shed 5 bases and J shed 10 bases, with 12 bases lying between them. The CDR3 here is CASSSLLREQFF. CDR3 DNA sequence: TGTGCCAGCAGCAGTCTGCTTCGCGAGCAGTTCTTC.

The table lists this clonotype with a few counts. The chain has TRBV3-1 and TRBJ2-3; 10 positions match TRBD2. Per germline, CDR1 LGHDT and CDR2 YNNKEL (reference sequence). The CDR3 totals 16 residues. Trimming removed 4 bases from V and 2 bases from J; junction bases left unmatched: 6. CDR3 nucleotide sequence: TGTGCCAGCAGCCCCGCTAGCGGGGGTCACACAGATACGCAGTATTTT. It specifies CASSPASGGHTDTQYF.

This clonotype was found many times. The chain uses TRBV5-5 and TRBJ1-4; D not certain. This CDR3 region has 13 residues. V lost 6 bases, J lost 5 bases, and 11 bases lay in between. The V gene's germline CDR1 is SGHKS and CDR2 YYEKEE (reference sequence). CDR3 in amino acids: CASTFAGNEKLFF. CDR3 DNA sequence: TGTGCCAGCACCTTCGCGGGGAATGAAAAACTGTTTTTT.

The rearrangement links TRBV6-5 to TRBJ1-4; possibly TRBD1 for D (5 bases). The CDR3 has 15 amino acids. Looked up from germline, CDR1 is MNHEY and CDR2 is SVGAGI. V lost 0 bases, J lost 3 bases, and 8 bases lay in between. In DNA, the CDR3 is TGTGCCAGCAGTTACTCGGGGGTTTCTAATGAAAAACTGTTTTTT. Amino acids: CASSYSGVSNEKLFF.

The chain combines TRBV2 with TRBJ2-1; TRBD1 might be the D (6 bases). Trimming stripped 4 bases from V and 12 bases from J, with 13 bases between. Germline CDR1 SNHLY, CDR2 FYNNEI. The CDR3 extends over 12 amino acids. The CDR3 region has the DNA TGTGCCAGCAGTGTTCGACAGGAGCTGCAGTTCTTC. Protein product: CASSVRQELQFF.

This clonotype was seen ten or more times. The chain couples TRBV5-1 to TRBJ2-2, with D possibly matching TRBD2 (6 bases). Trimming stripped 6 bases from V and 6 bases from J, with 18 bases between. Germline values: CDR1 SGHRS, CDR2 YFSETQ. The CDR3 has 15 amino acids. The CDR3: CASIKDGGAPGELFF. Here the CDR3 DNA reads TGCGCCAGCATAAAGGATGGCGGGGCCCCCGGGGAGCTGTTTTTT.

Points on this clonotype: A much bigger clone sits one base away, suggesting this may be a read error. This chain joins TRBV12-3 or TRBV12-4 and TRBJ2-3; 9 bases are a match to TRBD1. The length of the CDR3 is 15 residues. The CDR3 DNA reads as TGTGCCAGCAGCCCGGACAGGGGCAGCAAAGATACGCAGTATTTT. Translation gives CASSPDRGSKDTQYF.

This chain links TRBV27 with TRBJ2-7; D not certain. V was pared by 0 bases and J by 4 bases, with 16 bases between. This CDR3 has 16 amino acids. Germline V CDR1 and CDR2: MNHEY, SMNVEV (reference sequence). CDR3 sequence: CASSLSLGSSYYEQYF. For the CDR3, the DNA is TGTGCCAGCAGTTTATCCCTAGGCAGTAGCTATTACGAGCAGTACTTC.

This clonotype was counted many times. The chain recombines TRBV5-5 with TRBJ2-5; D remains unclear. Per germline, CDR1 SGHKS and CDR2 YYEKEE (reference sequence). V lost 1 base and J lost 2, with 9 bases in between. The CDR3 spans 14 residues. This CDR3 reads CASSLFQDQETQYF. CDR3 bases: TGTGCCAGCAGCTTGTTTCAGGATCAAGAGACCCAGTACTTC. Supplemented by reference TRBV5-5 and TRBJ2-5, the full variable domain reads DAGVTQSPTHLIKTRGQQVTLRCSPISGHKSVSWYQQVLGQGPQFIFQYYEKEERGRGNFPDRFSARQFPNYSSELNVNALLLGDSALYLCASSLFQDQETQYFGPGTRLLVL.

This clonotype was seen a few times. The chain joins TRBV29-1 to TRBJ2-1; 7 bases are shared with TRBD1. The CDR3 spans 14 residues. Germline CDR1 reads SQVTM; CDR2 reads ANQGSEA. V was clipped by 6 bases and J by 0 bases; unmatched bases: 5. CDR3 in amino acids: CSVWDSLSYNEQFF. CDR3 nucleotide sequence: TGCAGCGTATGGGACAGCCTCTCCTACAATGAGCAGTTCTTC.

In its sample, this clonotype was seen a few times. The chain carries TRBV11-2 and TRBJ2-1; 9 bases map to TRBD2. Germline assignment: CDR1 SGHAT and CDR2 FQNNGV. This CDR3 spans 18 amino acids. V lost 2 bases, J lost 0 bases, and 8 bases stayed unmatched. The CDR3 sequence: CASSLFLAGFSSYNEQFF. For the CDR3, the DNA is TGTGCCAGCAGCTTATTTCTAGCGGGATTTAGCTCCTACAATGAGCAGTTCTTC.

This clonotype came up many times. This chain joins TRBV20-1 and TRBJ1-1; 8 bases are a match to TRBD1. The CDR3 covers 14 residues. Trimming removed 0 bases from V and 4 bases from J; junction bases left unmatched: 4. Germline V gene sequence: CDR1 DFQATT, CDR2 SNEGSKA (reference sequence). CDR3 sequence (DNA): TGCAGTGCTAGAGATCCCAGGGGGCGCACTGAAGCTTTCTTT. This translates into CSARDPRGRTEAFF.

This clonotype has a handful of counts. The chain has TRBV12-3 or TRBV12-4 and TRBJ2-2, with 10 bases identical to TRBD2. CDR3 length: 15 residues. The junction had 6 bases not matched to a gene; V was cut back by 7 bases and J by 4 bases. CDR3 coding DNA: TGTGCCAGCATTTTTAGCGGGGGGACCACCGGGGAGCTGTTTTTT. Protein product: CASIFSGGTTGELFF.

V gene TRBV7-9 combines with J gene TRBJ2-7; 13 nucleotides match TRBD2. CDR3 length equals 17 residues. Germline assignment: CDR1 SEHNR and CDR2 FQNEAQ (reference sequence). Trimming at V came to 4 bases and at J to 0 bases, leaving 6 bases not matched to a gene. As DNA, the CDR3 is TGTGCCAGCAGCTCGGGACTAGCGGGAACCCGCTCCTACGAGCAGTACTTC. Amino acid sequence: CASSSGLAGTRSYEQYF.

This clonotype was counted ten times or more. The V call is TRBV24-1, the J call TRBJ2-5; D uncertain. Trimming left V 6 bases short and J 0 bases short, with 13 bases between. The CDR3 has 15 amino acids. Germline V lookup: CDR1 KGHDR, CDR2 SFDVKD. The CDR3, as DNA: TGTGCCACCAGTTACGGGTGGGAAGACCAAGAGACCCAGTACTTC. Protein sequence: CATSYGWEDQETQYF.

This clonotype has just a few counts. The chain carries TRBV12-3 or TRBV12-4 and TRBJ1-5; D is unresolved. This CDR3 has 13 amino acids. V dropped 3 bases and J dropped 3 bases, with 6 bases sitting between them. The CDR3 loop is CASSFGYNQPQHF. CDR3 sequence (DNA): TGTGCCAGCAGTTTTGGTTACAATCAGCCCCAGCATTTT.

The chain carries TRBV7-2 and TRBJ1-1, with TRBD1 as a possible D gene (6 bases). Trimming took 5 bases from V and 1 from J, leaving 11 bases between them. Per germline, CDR1 SGHTA and CDR2 FQGNSA. The CDR3 runs to 14 residues. CDR3 protein: CASSEQGKNTEAFF. The DNA of the CDR3 is TGTGCCAGCAGCGAACAGGGAAAGAACACTGAAGCTTTCTTT.

This chain joins TRBV6-1 and TRBJ2-1, with TRBD1 matching over 9 bases. Germline V gene lookup returns CDR1 MNHNS and CDR2 SASEGT. The CDR3 sequence is 16 residues long. V shed 2 bases, J shed 7 bases, and the junction held 9 bases outside the gene matches. CDR3 coding DNA: TGTGCCAGCAGTGAACGAACAGGGGGCTTTAGTAATGAGCAGTTCTTC. Translation gives CASSERTGGFSNEQFF.

This clonotype was observed a handful of times. The rearrangement joins TRBV29-1 to TRBJ2-5, with TRBD2 identical over 7 bases. Losses at the gene ends were 3 bases for V and 5 bases for J; bases not matched to a gene: 6. Germline CDR1 reads SQVTM; CDR2 reads ANQGSEA. The CDR3 sequence is 13 residues long. For the CDR3, the DNA is TGCAGCGTTGAGGGGGGGGTCCTGGAGACCCAGTACTTC. This sequence encodes CSVEGGVLETQYF.

This rearrangement joins TRBV7-2 to TRBJ1-2; a weak D match, TRBD1 (6 bases). Germline V gene data show CDR1 as SGHTA and CDR2 as FQGNSA. The CDR3 runs to 15 residues. Trimming took off 5 bases at V and 4 bases at J, with 17 bases between the two ends. In nucleotides, the CDR3 is TGTGCCAGCAGCCCAGGTTCGGGGGCAGGCTATGGCTACACCTTC. This sequence encodes CASSPGSGAGYGYTF. The variable domain in full, with the rest retrieved from reference TRBV7-2 and TRBJ1-2, is GAGVSQSPSNKVTEKGKDVELRCDPISGHTALYWYRQSLGQGLEFLIYFQGNSAPDKSGLPSDRFSAERTGGSVSTLTIQRTQQEDSAVYLCASSPGSGAGYGYTFGSGTRLTVV.

This clonotype was counted ten times or more. The junction departs from the called germline gene at one end, perhaps through a read error. The chain couples TRBV5-1 to TRBJ2-1; tentatively, D is TRBD1 or TRBD2 (5 bases each). The CDR3 consists of 14 residues. Germline V CDR1 and CDR2: SGHRS, YFSETQ. The CDR3 bases are TGCGCCAGCAGATTGGATGGGGGATACAATGAGCAGTTCTTC. The encoded protein is CASRLDGGYNEQFF.

V gene TRBV5-6 combines with J gene TRBJ1-5, with 7 bases that match TRBD1. Germline loops: CDR1 SGHDT, CDR2 YYEEEE. The CDR3 extends over 16 amino acids. J gave up 6 bases and V 4 bases, and 13 bases lay outside the gene matches. CDR3: CASSTILQGEAQPQHF. CDR3 sequence (DNA): TGTGCCAGCAGCACGATATTGCAGGGGGAGGCTCAGCCCCAGCATTTT.

The chain joins TRBV4-1 to TRBJ2-1, with a tentative D call TRBD1 (6 bases). Trimming took off 1 base at V and 6 bases at J, with 19 bases between the two ends. In germline, CDR1 is MGHRA, CDR2 YSYEKL. The CDR3 spans 17 residues. Here the CDR3 reads CASSQVGGSGFINEQFF. CDR3 coding DNA: TGCGCCAGCAGCCAAGTAGGGGGTTCTGGTTTTATCAATGAGCAGTTCTTC.